Presented here are 4 T cell receptor beta chains from one specimen sequenced in a study of human T cells and chemical hapten exposure. Time point defined: patch test 1, 2 weeks after DPC sensitization. Treatment defined: therapeutic diphenylcyclopropenone sensitization with weekly scalp DPC. TCRdb passed the RACE reads through MiXCR, listing each CDR3 protein once. Of some 120,000 distinct CDR3 sequences listed, about 12% are singletons. The sample here was whole blood, taken in connection with sensitization to the hapten diphenylcyclopropenone (DPC). Receptor source: a woman between 50 and 59 years old with alopecia areata. Some clones in this sample may be carry-over from other donors' samples.

This rearrangement joins TRBV12-3 or TRBV12-4 to TRBJ2-5, with 9 bases lining up with TRBD1. The length of the CDR3 is 13 residues. V lost 3 bases, J lost 5 bases, and 1 base stayed unmatched. This CDR3 is CASSFGTGETQYF. CDR3 DNA sequence: TGTGCCAGCAGTTTCGGGACAGGGGAGACCCAGTACTTC.

This clonotype was recorded a few times. The J gene is TRBJ1-4, the V gene TRBV7-9; D gene ambiguous. The length of the CDR3 is 15 residues. The V gene's germline CDR1 is SEHNR and CDR2 FQNEAQ (reference sequence). V was trimmed by 2 bases and J by 7 bases, leaving 14 bases between them. The CDR3 sequence: CASSLPLWTGEKLFF. The CDR3 DNA reads TGTGCCAGCAGCTTACCCCTTTGGACCGGTGAAAAACTGTTTTTT.

Ten or more counts support this clonotype. This chain links TRBV7-6 with TRBJ2-7, with 11 bases identical to TRBD2. There are 18 residues in the CDR3. V lost 4 bases to trimming and J lost 4 bases; unmatched junction nucleotides: 15. From germline, CDR1 is SGHVS and CDR2 FNYEAQ. The CDR3 loop is CASSSENPLAGASYEQYF. In DNA form, the CDR3 reads TGTGCCAGCAGCTCAGAAAACCCACTAGCGGGGGCCTCGTACGAGCAGTACTTC.

This clonotype was recorded only once. The V call is TRBV11-1, the J call TRBJ2-1; 16 nucleotides line up with TRBD2. V gave up 5 bases and J gave up 8 bases; unmatched junction bases: 6. Per the germline V gene, CDR1 is SGHAT and CDR2 is FQDESV (reference sequence). The CDR3 runs 16 residues. Here the CDR3 reads CASSLGLAGGDDEQFF. DNA for the CDR3: TGTGCCAGCAGCCTGGGACTAGCGGGAGGGGACGATGAGCAGTTCTTC.